This entry concerns a single T cell receptor (beta chain). Primed by a sample-barcoded 5' primer and a J-beta primer mix, a second PCR proceeded for about 6 to 12 cycles. A template-switch adaptor with 12 random nucleotides tagged each cDNA molecule. TCRdb reprocessed the 5' RACE reads with MiXCR, giving one entry per CDR3 protein. This table has about 1.8 million distinct CDR3 sequences, about 49% appearing once. CDR1 and CDR2 from the germline V gene are SGHVS and FQNEAQ. Trimming cost V 1 base and J 4 bases, with 12 bases left between them. The CDR3 consists of 15 residues. This sample is drawn from a study of blood T cells in healthy people across ages. Caucasian individuals from Russia who were healthy and aged about 6 to 95 acted as donors.

The genes are TRBV7-8 and TRBJ2-3; D call uncertain. The source of this sequence is a woman aged 40 to 50 in good health. Sample: blood. Here the CDR3 DNA reads TGTGCCAGCAGCTTAGTTATGCTAGAGGCAGATACGCAGTATTTT. Amino acid sequence: CASSLVMLEADTQYF.